The next 26 T cell receptor beta chains were all read from a single sample in a study. Each CDR3 protein gets one entry after TCRdb re-called the 5' RACE reads with MiXCR. The sample lists 9,400 or so distinct CDR3 sequences; around 16% were seen once. Material for sequencing was memory CD4+ T cells sorted from blood. This sample's subset: memory CD4+ T cells, CD4+CD45RO+CD25-. The receptors shown here come from a female donor with breast cancer.

This clonotype is judged medium-sized. The V gene is TRBV5-1, the J gene TRBJ2-7; TRBD2 aligns across 9 bases. Losses at the gene ends were 2 bases for V and 2 bases for J; bases not matched to a gene: 5. The germline V gene encodes CDR1 SGHRS and CDR2 YFSETQ. This CDR3 has 15 amino acids. DNA of the CDR3: TGCGCCAGCAGCTTCTTAGCGGGAGAGGCCTACGAGCAGTACTTC. Translating it yields CASSFLAGEAYEQYF.

In its sample, this clonotype ranks as medium-sized (0.01 to 0.1%). J is TRBJ1-3 and V is TRBV28; D is uncertain. Trimming stripped 4 bases from V and 5 bases from J, with 9 bases between. The germline gives CDR1 MDHEN, CDR2 SYDVKM. The CDR3 is 13 residues long. The CDR3 here is CASSSYLRNTIYF. The CDR3, as DNA: TGTGCCAGCAGTTCGTACCTGAGAAACACCATATATTTT. The full variable domain, in which reference TRBV28 and TRBJ1-3 provide the parts outside the CDR3, is DVKVTQSSRYLVKRTGEKVFLECVQDMDHENMFWYRQDPGLGLRLIYFSYDVKMKEKGDIPEGYSVSREKKERFSLILESASTNQTSMYLCASSSYLRNTIYFGEGSWLTVV.

This clonotype has more than one count but fewer than ten. The V and J genes are TRBV3-1 and TRBJ2-7; D is perhaps TRBD1 or TRBD2 (5 bases each). The CDR3 runs to 13 residues. The germline V gene encodes CDR1 LGHDT and CDR2 YNNKEL (reference sequence). Trimming shortened V by 4 bases and J by 5 bases, and 12 bases separated the two germline ends. This CDR3 is CASSRGPLNEQYF. As DNA, the CDR3 is TGTGCCAGCAGCCGGGGACCTTTGAACGAGCAGTACTTC.

The sample holds many counts of this clonotype. CDR3 nucleotide sequence: TGTGCCAGCAGCCGGTTAGACAGGGTAGAGACCCAGTACTTC. Residues: CASSRLDRVETQYF. The V and J genes are TRBV14 and TRBJ2-5, with TRBD1 identical over 7 bases. The ends lost 4 bases at V and 4 bases at J; junction bases unmatched: 6. The CDR3 loop spans 14 amino acids. Germline values: CDR1 SGHDN, CDR2 FVKESK.

This clonotype was seen only a few times. This may stem from a read error, because a much larger clone lies one nucleotide away. This is likely a read error, given that the CDR3 carries no conserved phenylalanine or tryptophan at its end. This chain joins TRBV24-1 and TRBJ1-1; no firm D call. The V and J ends lost 0 bases and 10 bases respectively, with 8 bases between them. CDR3 length: 12 residues. Germline assignment: CDR1 KGHDR and CDR2 SFDVKD. The CDR3 coding sequence is TGTGCCACCAGTGATTTGCTAGGACGAGCTTTCCTT. Translated: CATSDLLGRAFL.

This clonotype turned up a few times. The chain recombines TRBV5-1 with TRBJ2-3; D ambiguous. The V end lost 2 bases, the J end lost 5 bases, and 9 bases lay between the germline ends. Germline V gives CDR1 SGHRS, CDR2 YFSETQ. The CDR3 length is 13 residues. Here the CDR3 reads CASSFMQIDTQYF. Written as DNA, the CDR3 is TGCGCCAGCAGCTTTATGCAAATAGATACGCAGTATTTT.

This clonotype was seen at least ten times. The V and J genes are TRBV4-3 and TRBJ2-2, with D possibly being TRBD2 (5 bases). The length of the CDR3 is 15 residues. Germline CDR1 is LGHNA and CDR2 is YSLEER. V shed 3 bases and J shed 1 base, with 9 bases lying between them. CDR3 nucleotide sequence: TGCGCCAGCAGCCAGCTAAGCGGGAACACCGGGGAGCTGTTTTTT. As protein: CASSQLSGNTGELFF.

This clonotype is medium-sized within its sample. V usage is TRBV5-5 and J usage is TRBJ2-1, with D perhaps matching TRBD1 (5 bases). In germline, CDR1 is SGHKS, CDR2 YYEKEE (reference sequence). Trimming left V 4 bases short and J 9 bases short, with 14 bases between. The length of the CDR3 is 13 residues. CDR3 region: CASSEVLGLEQFF. In DNA, the CDR3 is TGTGCCAGCAGCGAAGTCTTGGGGCTTGAGCAGTTCTTC.

By share of the sample, this clonotype is medium-sized. The chain links TRBV7-2 to TRBJ1-4; tentative D call: TRBD1 (5 bases). This CDR3 contains 17 residues. Trimming removed 5 bases from V and 0 bases from J, with 16 bases in between. CDR1 SGHTA and CDR2 FQGNSA come from the germline V gene. The CDR3 reads CASSRGSMPATNEKLFF. The CDR3 DNA reads as TGTGCCAGCAGCAGGGGTTCAATGCCTGCAACTAATGAAAAACTGTTTTTT.

In its sample, this clonotype ranks as medium-sized (0.01 to 0.1%). The CDR3 sequence is CASSTTGGNTEAFF. CDR3 bases: TGTGCCAGCAGTACGACAGGGGGGAACACTGAAGCTTTCTTT. J is TRBJ1-1 and V is TRBV9; 9 nucleotides align to TRBD1. Looked up from germline, CDR1 is SGDLS and CDR2 is YYNGEE. V lost 5 bases, J lost 1 base, and 3 bases stayed unmatched. The CDR3 loop spans 14 amino acids.

Note on this clonotype: With a much larger clone just one base away, this may be a read error. This chain links TRBV6-6 with TRBJ2-2, with a tentative D call TRBD2 (6 bases). Germline values: CDR1 MNHNY, CDR2 SVGAGI (reference sequence). The CDR3 consists of 14 residues. V was trimmed by 0 bases and J by 4 bases, leaving 6 bases between them. The CDR3 DNA sequence: TGTGCCAGCAGTTACTCGCGGGGCACCGGGGAGCTGTTTTTT. It specifies CASSYSRGTGELFF.

The V and J genes are TRBV28 and TRBJ2-1; 12 nucleotides line up with TRBD2. CDR3 size: 14 residues. With 6 bases clipped from V and 7 bases from J, the junction kept 4 bases outside the gene matches. The V gene's germline CDR1 is MDHEN and CDR2 SYDVKM. CDR3 sequence reads: CASRLAGGGNEQFF. CDR3 DNA: TGTGCCAGCAGACTAGCGGGAGGTGGAAATGAGCAGTTCTTC.

This clonotype was detected ten times or more. The V and J genes are TRBV4-1 and TRBJ2-3, with 9 bases aligning to TRBD2. V lost 0 bases, J lost 5 bases, and 3 bases stayed unmatched. The germline gives CDR1 MGHRA, CDR2 YSYEKL. CDR3 length equals 15 residues. This CDR3 is CASSQDSGSLDTQYF. CDR3 nucleotide sequence: TGCGCCAGCAGCCAAGATAGCGGGAGTTTAGATACGCAGTATTTT.

On this clonotype: Germline is not matched at one junction end, which may reflect a read error. The V and J genes are TRBV18 and TRBJ2-1, with D perhaps TRBD1 (5 bases). The CDR3 is made up of 15 amino acids. Germline lookup yields CDR1 KGHSH and CDR2 LQKENI. CDR3 sequence (DNA): TGTGCCAGCTCACCGGGCTCAGGGCCCTACAATGAGCTGTTCTTC. It encodes CASSPGSGPYNELFF.

This clonotype was counted ten times or more. The rearrangement joins TRBV27 to TRBJ1-2, with D possibly being TRBD1 (6 bases). CDR3 length: 13 residues. Germline CDR1 MNHEY, CDR2 SMNVEV (reference sequence). V lost 6 bases and J lost 4, with 12 bases in between. The CDR3 reads CASRSGGLYGYTF. As DNA, the CDR3 is TGTGCCAGCAGATCTGGGGGCCTCTATGGCTACACCTTC.

To note about this clonotype: A much larger clonotype is one base distant, so this may be a read error. The V gene is TRBV7-2, the J gene TRBJ2-1; the match to TRBD2 covers 8 bases. There are 15 residues in the CDR3. V lost 1 base to trimming and J lost 10 bases; unmatched junction nucleotides: 9. Germline loops: CDR1 SGHTA, CDR2 FQGNSA. Here the CDR3 DNA reads TGTGCCAGCAGCTTAGACGGGACTAGGAGTCAGGAGCAGTTCTTC. It encodes CASSLDGTRSQEQFF.

Note on this clonotype: A single base separates this from a much larger clone, so it may be a read error. The chain combines TRBV6-2 or TRBV6-3 with TRBJ2-3; D may be TRBD2 (7 bases). This CDR3 region has 11 residues. Per germline, CDR1 MNHEY and CDR2 SVGEGT. The CDR3: CASRYLGGQDF. CDR3 in DNA: TGTGCCAGCAGGTACCTGGGGGGGCAGGATTTT.

This clonotype is labeled as medium-sized. J is TRBJ2-1 and V is TRBV7-3, with TRBD2 matching 9 bases. Germline assignment: CDR1 SGHTA and CDR2 FQGTGA. The CDR3 totals 16 residues. The V segment lost 5 bases and the J segment 5 bases; nucleotides outside the gene matches: 10. DNA for the CDR3: TGTGCCAGCAGCCAGACCGGGACTAGCAGCCACAATGAGCAGTTCTTC. It specifies CASSQTGTSSHNEQFF.

V and J are TRBV6-1 and TRBJ2-7; 10 bases align to TRBD1. The CDR3 runs to 15 residues. Trimming cost V 7 bases and J 6 bases; bases outside gene matches: 12. Germline-derived CDR1 and CDR2 are MNHNS and SASEGT. In DNA form, the CDR3 reads TGTGCCAGCATACTGGACAGGGGGGTCCCCGCCGAGCAGTACTTC. Protein product: CASILDRGVPAEQYF.

This clonotype is classed as medium-sized (0.01 to 0.1%). The rearrangement joins TRBV5-1 to TRBJ2-7, with D perhaps matching TRBD1 (5 bases). V shed 1 base and J shed 4 bases, with 12 bases lying between them. The CDR3 contains 14 residues. Per the germline V gene, CDR1 is SGHRS and CDR2 is YFSETQ. CDR3 sequence reads: CASSLTQGLYEQYF. The CDR3, as DNA: TGCGCCAGCAGCTTGACCCAGGGTTTGTACGAGCAGTACTTC.

This clonotype was seen more than once but under ten times. In nucleotides, the CDR3 is TGTGCCAGCTCATGGTTGGGAGCCACAGGGACCCAGTACTTC. This translates into CASSWLGATGTQYF. This chain joins TRBV27 and TRBJ2-5; either TRBD1 or TRBD2 may fit D (5 bases each). The CDR3 spans 14 residues. Germline-derived CDR1 and CDR2 are MNHEY and SMNVEV (reference sequence). The V gene lost 8 bases and the J gene lost 7 bases, with 20 bases spanning the gap.

This clonotype is medium-sized (0.01 to 0.1%) in the sample. V is TRBV20-1 and J is TRBJ2-5; a possible D gene is TRBD2 (6 bases). Germline CDR1 and CDR2: DFQATT and SNEGSKA (reference sequence). Trimming shortened V by 2 bases and J by 1 base, and 11 bases separated the two germline ends. The CDR3 has 14 residues. This chain's CDR3 is CSARLAPRQETQYF. CDR3 coding DNA: TGCAGTGCTAGACTAGCGCCTCGCCAAGAGACCCAGTACTTC.

This clonotype is medium-sized in the sample. The rearrangement joins TRBV5-1 to TRBJ2-5; tentatively, D is TRBD1 or TRBD2 (6 bases each). CDR3 length: 14 amino acids. CDR1 is SGHRS, CDR2 YFSETQ, per germline. The ends were cut back, 2 bases at V and 5 bases at J, with 13 bases in the middle. In nucleotides, the CDR3 is TGCGCCAGCAGCTTTACAGGGACTTCGGAGACCCAGTACTTC. Its protein product is CASSFTGTSETQYF.

In its sample, this clonotype was seen many times. The rearrangement links TRBV5-1 to TRBJ2-1; either TRBD1 or TRBD2 may supply D (5 bases each). Germline V CDR1 and CDR2: SGHRS, YFSETQ. Deletions cut 4 bases from V and 9 bases from J, with 23 bases between. The CDR3 totals 16 residues. The DNA of the CDR3 is TGCGCCAGCAGCCTTGGCCCCGGGGCAGGGTATAGTGAGCAGTTCTTC. It specifies CASSLGPGAGYSEQFF.

By sample fraction, this clonotype is large. This chain connects TRBV29-1 to TRBJ2-1; D is unclear. V was trimmed by 6 bases and J by 6 bases, leaving 3 bases between them. Germline CDR1 SQVTM, CDR2 ANQGSEA. This CDR3 has 9 residues. The CDR3 sequence: CSVPNEQFF. The CDR3 DNA follows: TGCAGCGTCCCCAATGAGCAGTTCTTC.

In this sample, this clonotype is medium-sized. The rearrangement links TRBV7-3 to TRBJ2-1, with 7 bases lining up with TRBD2. V shed 5 bases, J shed 7 bases, and the junction held 2 bases outside the gene matches. The CDR3 length is 12 residues. Germline V CDR1 and CDR2: SGHTA, FQGTGA. CDR3 protein: CASSNSGNEQFF. DNA of the CDR3: TGTGCCAGCAGCAATAGCGGGAATGAGCAGTTCTTC.